Below, 26 T cell receptor beta chains from the same sample are listed, as sequenced in a study of T-cell memory formation after mild COVID-19. TCRdb passed the 5' RACE reads through MiXCR, listing each CDR3 protein once. In the table there are roughly 80,000 distinct CDR3 sequences, 14% of which are singletons. The material sequenced was PBMCs or a T cell subset sorted from them (not recorded which). These receptors originate from an adult woman who had mild COVID-19 (a few samples of this study predate the infection). Cell type and time point are not known.

This clonotype was seen a handful of times. The chain joins TRBV6-6 to TRBJ1-5, with D unresolved. Germline values: CDR1 MNHNY, CDR2 SVGAGI (reference sequence). The CDR3 loop spans 16 amino acids. V was pared by 0 bases and J by 2 bases, with 11 bases between. The DNA for the CDR3 is TGTGCCAGCAGTTACTCGGTCCTAAGACGCAATCAGCCCCAGCATTTT. As protein: CASSYSVLRRNQPQHF.

This chain joins TRBV30 and TRBJ1-2, with 7 bases lining up with TRBD1. Per germline, CDR1 GTSNPN and CDR2 SVGIG (reference sequence). The CDR3 contains 13 residues. With 4 bases clipped from V and 8 bases from J, the junction kept 10 bases outside the gene matches. The CDR3 DNA reads TGTGCCTGGACCCTGGGCCAGGGGGACGGCTACACCTTC. It is translated as CAWTLGQGDGYTF.

This clonotype has just a few counts. The chain uses TRBV18 and TRBJ2-7; 8 positions match TRBD1. Germline V gene lookup returns CDR1 KGHSH and CDR2 LQKENI. Losses at the gene ends were 4 bases for V and 1 base for J; bases not matched to a gene: 6. The length of the CDR3 is 15 residues. As DNA, the CDR3 is TGTGCCAGCTCACGTCCCGGGACAGGTTCCTACGAGCAGTACTTC. Residues: CASSRPGTGSYEQYF.

This clonotype was counted ten times or more. J is TRBJ1-1 and V is TRBV7-9; 8 positions match TRBD1. Losses at the gene ends were 4 bases for V and 0 bases for J; bases not matched to a gene: 10. Germline V gene sequence: CDR1 SEHNR, CDR2 FQNEAQ (reference sequence). The CDR3 is made up of 17 amino acids. CDR3 sequence: CASSSPFRGRVNTEAFF. The CDR3 nucleotides read TGTGCCAGCAGCTCCCCGTTCAGGGGGCGAGTGAACACTGAAGCTTTCTTT.

This rearrangement joins TRBV13 to TRBJ2-1; 8 nucleotides match TRBD2. This CDR3 spans 15 amino acids. From germline, CDR1 is PRHDT and CDR2 FYEKMQ (reference sequence). After removal of 6 bases from V and 2 bases from J, the junction contained 6 bases not matched to a gene. CDR3 DNA sequence: TGTGCCAGCAGTGAACTAGCGGTTCCCTACAATGAGCAGTTCTTC. It yields the protein CASSELAVPYNEQFF.

The chain employs TRBV4-1 and TRBJ2-7, with a weak D call TRBD1 (6 bases). The CDR3 contains 16 residues. Trimming removed 4 bases from V and 0 bases from J, with 16 bases in between. Germline CDR1 MGHRA, CDR2 YSYEKL. The CDR3 sequence: CASSPGDRIPSYEQYF. For the CDR3, the DNA is TGCGCCAGCAGCCCTGGCGACAGGATCCCCTCCTACGAGCAGTACTTC.

This clonotype was seen a few times. This chain links TRBV3-1 with TRBJ2-2, with 11 bases identical to TRBD2. Germline V gene lookup returns CDR1 LGHDT and CDR2 YNNKEL (reference sequence). The CDR3 contains 16 residues. With 6 bases clipped from V and 1 base from J, the junction kept 4 bases outside the gene matches. This chain's CDR3 is CASRPLAGGNTGELFF. CDR3 nucleotide sequence: TGTGCCAGCAGGCCCCTAGCGGGGGGGAACACCGGGGAGCTGTTTTTT.

This clonotype appeared a few times. The rearrangement joins TRBV7-9 to TRBJ2-7; D is possibly TRBD2 (5 bases). Germline V gene data show CDR1 as SEHNR and CDR2 as FQNEAQ (reference sequence). V lost 5 bases and J 3 bases, leaving 11 bases between the germline ends. The CDR3 has 13 amino acids. The CDR3 DNA sequence: TGTGCCAGCAGCGTCGGGGAAGTCTACGAGCAGTACTTC. Amino acid sequence: CASSVGEVYEQYF.

The genes are TRBV29-1 and TRBJ1-1, with D unresolved. CDR1 SQVTM and CDR2 ANQGSEA come from the germline V gene. Trimming shortened V by 6 bases and J by 7 bases, and 24 bases separated the two germline ends. The CDR3 contains 15 residues. CDR3 nucleotide sequence: TGCAGCGTGCCCCAGGAGGTGGGAAAGGGCGGTGAAGCTTTCTTT. This sequence encodes CSVPQEVGKGGEAFF.

This chain connects TRBV13 to TRBJ2-2; 10 nucleotides match TRBD2. This CDR3 region has 19 residues. J lost 4 bases, V lost 8 bases, and 19 bases had no gene match. Germline V lookup: CDR1 PRHDT, CDR2 FYEKMQ (reference sequence). The CDR3 is CASAPLGAGGPRGTGELFF. CDR3 coding DNA: TGTGCCAGCGCTCCCCTCGGAGCGGGAGGGCCTAGGGGCACCGGGGAGCTGTTTTTT.

The CDR3 DNA is TGTGCCAGCAGTTCCGGGACAGGGGGTTGGGAGACCCAGTACTTC. Protein product: CASSSGTGGWETQYF. This sequence joins TRBV12-3 or TRBV12-4 and TRBJ2-5; 11 bases are a match to TRBD1. V trimming: 4 bases; J trimming: 5 bases; junction bases outside the gene matches: 6. The CDR3 totals 15 residues.

This clonotype has at least ten counts. The chain is built from TRBV20-1 and TRBJ2-7; D call uncertain. This CDR3 contains 11 residues. The V end was cut by 0 bases, the J end by 8 bases, with 8 bases between. Germline loops: CDR1 DFQATT, CDR2 SNEGSKA (reference sequence). The CDR3 bases are TGCAGTGCTAGAGATATTGGCCAGCAGTACTTC. It codes for CSARDIGQQYF.

The chain combines TRBV7-9 with TRBJ2-1, with D perhaps matching TRBD1 (6 bases). Deletions cut 11 bases from V and 5 bases from J, with 16 bases between. The CDR3 is 13 residues long. In germline, CDR1 is SEHNR, CDR2 FQNEAQ (reference sequence). The CDR3 region has the DNA TGTGCCGGTGCCGACAGGACCGACAATGAGCAGTTCTTC. Its protein product is CAGADRTDNEQFF.

This clonotype was seen many times. The chain links TRBV7-6 to TRBJ2-7; 8 nucleotides line up with TRBD2. Germline trimming cut 4 bases from V and 3 bases from J; bases unmatched to any gene: 2. CDR1 is SGHVS, CDR2 FNYEAQ, per germline. The CDR3 contains 13 residues. CDR3 sequence: CASSSRGVYEQYF. CDR3 bases: TGTGCCAGCAGCTCGCGGGGGGTCTACGAGCAGTACTTC.

This chain joins TRBV7-8 and TRBJ1-1; D call uncertain. CDR1 and CDR2 from the germline V gene are SGHVS and FQNEAQ. CDR3 size: 13 residues. V lost 5 bases and J lost 0, with 7 bases in between. CDR3: CASSRLMNTEAFF. CDR3 DNA sequence: TGTGCCAGCAGCCGCCTCATGAACACTGAAGCTTTCTTT.

This clonotype was counted ten times or more. V is TRBV12-3 or TRBV12-4 and J is TRBJ1-1, with a possible D match to TRBD1 (6 bases). V lost 5 bases and J lost 4, with 14 bases in between. The CDR3 sequence is 14 residues long. CDR3 sequence (DNA): TGTGCCAGCAGTCTGACAGGATGGGGCACTGAAGCTTTCTTT. This codes for CASSLTGWGTEAFF.

This clonotype has more than one count but fewer than ten. The chain links TRBV7-9 to TRBJ2-3; the D gene is possibly TRBD2 (5 bases). Trimming removed 3 bases from V and 0 bases from J, with 16 bases in between. The CDR3 is 17 amino acids. Germline loops: CDR1 SEHNR, CDR2 FQNEAQ (reference sequence). CDR3 coding DNA: TGTGCCAGCAGCTTGAGTACTAGAATGGCTAGCACAGATACGCAGTATTTT. Translating it yields CASSLSTRMASTDTQYF.

This chain joins TRBV20-1 and TRBJ2-2, with 10 bases matching TRBD2. Germline assignment: CDR1 DFQATT and CDR2 SNEGSKA (reference sequence). The CDR3 runs 16 residues. Germline trimming cut 0 bases from V and 2 bases from J; bases unmatched to any gene: 3. CDR3 sequence: CSARDRLAGNTGELFF. CDR3 coding DNA: TGCAGTGCTAGAGATCGACTAGCGGGTAACACCGGGGAGCTGTTTTTT.

The rearrangement joins TRBV6-2 or TRBV6-3 to TRBJ2-7; 7 bases map to TRBD2. V lost 2 bases and J lost 4; bases outside the gene matches: 5. CDR1 and CDR2 from the germline V gene are MNHEY and SVGEGT. This CDR3 is built from 14 residues. Here the CDR3 reads CASSYSGIRYEQYF. In nucleotides, the CDR3 is TGTGCCAGCAGTTACAGCGGGATAAGGTACGAGCAGTACTTC.

The chain combines TRBV19 with TRBJ2-1; D remains ambiguous. The germline V gene has CDR1 LNHDA and CDR2 SQIVND (reference sequence). Between the trimmed V and J ends, which lost 8 bases and 2 bases, there was a span of 10 bases. The CDR3 runs 13 residues. CDR3 amino acids: CASRLPPYNEQFF. CDR3 coding DNA: TGTGCCAGTCGTCTGCCCCCCTACAATGAGCAGTTCTTC.

This clonotype was seen only a few times. The gene calls are TRBV7-2 and TRBJ2-1; the match to TRBD2 covers 9 bases. This CDR3 region has 16 residues. V lost 0 bases to trimming and J lost 8 bases; unmatched junction nucleotides: 8. From germline, CDR1 is SGHTA and CDR2 FQGNSA. CDR3 nucleotides: TGTGCCAGCAGCTTAGCGCGGGCTAGCGGGAACGATGAGCAGTTCTTC. It translates to CASSLARASGNDEQFF.

CDR3 region: CASSLRLGMENQPQHF. CDR3 in DNA: TGTGCCAGCAGTTTGAGGTTGGGGATGGAGAATCAGCCCCAGCATTTT. The genes are TRBV12-3 or TRBV12-4 and TRBJ1-5; D unresolved. The length of the CDR3 is 16 residues. Between the trimmed V and J ends, which lost 3 bases and 4 bases, there was a span of 16 bases.

This clonotype appeared a few times. The gene calls are TRBV2 and TRBJ1-1; no clear D gene. This CDR3 comprises 15 residues. From germline, CDR1 is SNHLY and CDR2 FYNNEI. V was trimmed by 1 base and J by 1 base, leaving 10 bases between them. The CDR3 DNA follows: TGTGCCAGCAGTGAAGATGGACTTGGGAACACTGAAGCTTTCTTT. Translated, it gives CASSEDGLGNTEAFF.

In its sample, this clonotype was seen a few times. The chain employs TRBV7-3 and TRBJ2-5; 8 bases match TRBD1. CDR1 is SGHTA, CDR2 FQGTGA, per germline. The V gene end was trimmed by 5 bases and the J gene end by 5 bases; junction bases not matched to a gene: 10. CDR3 size: 15 residues. This CDR3 is CASSPRAGGAETQYF. The CDR3 DNA follows: TGTGCCAGCAGCCCAAGGGCAGGGGGCGCCGAGACCCAGTACTTC. The full variable domain, completed using reference TRBV7-3 and TRBJ2-5, is GAGVSQTPSNKVTEKGKYVELRCDPISGHTALYWYRQSLGQGPEFLIYFQGTGAADDSGLPNDRFFAVRPEGSVSTLKIQRTERGDSAVYLCASSPRAGGAETQYFGPGTRLLVL.

This clonotype was picked up a small number of times. This chain connects TRBV7-9 to TRBJ2-7, with 7 bases lining up with TRBD2. Germline lookup yields CDR1 SEHNR and CDR2 FQNEAQ (reference sequence). Trimming took 3 bases from V and 1 from J; bases not matched to a gene: 3. The CDR3 covers 14 residues. The CDR3 coding sequence is TGTGCCAGCAGCTTGGCCGGGAGGTCCTACGAGCAGTACTTC. Translating gives CASSLAGRSYEQYF.

This clonotype was observed a few times. The rearrangement links TRBV6-2 or TRBV6-3 to TRBJ2-7; 13 bases match TRBD2. Losses at the gene ends were 10 bases for V and 7 bases for J; bases not matched to a gene: 13. Germline lookup yields CDR1 MNHEY and CDR2 SVGEGT. This CDR3 comprises 15 residues. The CDR3 nucleotides read TGTGCCATCAACTCCGGACTAGCGGGGGCCTGGGAGCAGTACTTC. Its protein product is CAINSGLAGAWEQYF.